This T cell receptor (beta chain) was sequenced for a study of T cell responses to AZD1222 COVID-19 vaccine. Profiling relied on immunoSEQ multiplex PCR, and the TCRdb table lists in-frame clones only, not all of them. This table has 130,000 to 150,000 clones, about nine tenths appearing once. Germline trimming cut 4 bases from V and 5 bases from J; bases unmatched to any gene: 3. The CDR3 consists of 13 residues. Germline loops: CDR1 SGHNT, CDR2 YYREEE (reference sequence). The sample here was peripheral blood, taken on day 0 of AZD1222 vaccination. The rearrangement links TRBV5-4 to TRBJ2-7, with TRBD2 identical over 10 bases. The sequence was obtained from an adult in good health. The CDR3, as DNA: TGTGCCAGCAGCGCCGGGACTAGCGACGAGCAGTACTTC. Its protein product is CASSAGTSDEQYF.